This TCR beta chain was documented in a study of T cells in Graves' hyperthyroidism and ophthalmopathy (dated by TCRdb to the late 2010s). With respect to the entire study: Peripheral blood was collected at initial diagnosis, before any treatment. To identify distinguishing TCR V-J signatures, a discovery cohort of 90 to 100 patients was used, comprising under 45 with Graves' ophthalmopathy and about 59 with stable Graves' hyperthyroidism. Prospective prediction of ophthalmopathy was tested in an independent validation cohort consisting of roughly 19 hyperthyroidism patients and approximately 16 patients who later progressed to ophthalmopathy. The approximately 90 discovery patients were randomly split 7:3 into training and test sets. In addition, the study compared T-cell repertoires in thyroid tissue and in blood from over 5 Graves' hyperthyroidism patients. Once sampling was done, hyperthyroidism patients were given methimazole at a starting dose of 30 mg daily, whereas ophthalmopathy patients were given high-dose intravenous methylprednisolone. TCR Vbeta CDR3 sequencing of 135 peripheral blood samples (approximately 44 ophthalmopathy, 70 to 85 hyperthyroidism and some 17 progressor patients) is reported in the paper.

On this clonotype itself: The specificity of this receptor is unknown. The record has no base qualities; no much larger clone is one base away.

Per the germline V gene (reference sequence), SEHNR is the CDR1 and FQNEAQ is the CDR2. V is pruned by 5 bases and J by 3 bases, leaving 13 bases of the junction without a gene match. The CDR3 runs 16 amino acids, cysteine and phenylalanine included. Only the CDR3 portion is preserved as DNA: 48 bases, with reading frame beginning at the first base. TCR beta CDR3 regions were amplified from RNA transcripts. A first-round RT-PCR of the TCR CDR3 used the HTBI primer set with the Qiagen OneStep RT-PCR kit. The libraries were constructed in a second round of multiplex PCR and then size-selected and purified. Libraries were sequenced paired-end with 100 bp reads on an Illumina HiSeq2000. The source study handled its data this way. SOAPnuke was used to process the raw data, throwing out any read that contained adapters or uncalled bases, had a mean Phred below 15, or lacked an exact constant-primer or identifier match. High-quality paired reads were merged using COPE v1.2.5, and each unique nucleotide sequence was defined as a clonotype. MiTCR v1.1 was used to align clonotypes to the IMGT TRBV, TRBD and TRBJ reference segments. The analysis included only V-J combinations with a frequency above 0.0001, which together covered 99.2% of the repertoires. A TCS score was defined as the ratio between F50 (clonal expansion) and ExV (chaos), using BLOSUM62-based TCRdist between CDR3 peptides within each V-J. Welch's t-statistics and random forest reduced fewer than 550 V-J features to 10 to 15, which were used in a naive Bayes classifier (R e1071). TCRdb redid the processing of the public reads, applying fastp at Q25 and MiXCR, and retained in-frame beta chains. CDR3 protein sequences are deduplicated, and each keeps its most common genes and DNA. TCRdb assigned the V and J calls; the authors' analysis was not used. This sample lists under 450,000 distinct CDR3 sequences; about a sixth were detected once. Of the sample, around a third falls within the top ten clones.

The hyperthyroidism patients were between 18 and 65 years old and newly diagnosed, with a disease duration of less than 2 months. The study excluded patients with uncontrolled infections, other autoimmune diseases, pregnancy or lactation. Diagnoses were based on clinical symptoms, serum thyroxine and TRAb, thyroid ultrasound and orbital computed tomography. Blood from progressor patients was drawn when they were first diagnosed with hyperthyroidism, before any ophthalmopathy symptoms appeared. Ficoll-Paque density gradient centrifugation was used to isolate PBMCs from around 10 ml of fresh peripheral blood. Progressor patients were initially diagnosed with Graves' hyperthyroidism and developed ophthalmopathy during follow-up. Total RNA was extracted using Trizol reagent, and RNA quality was assessed on an Agilent 2100 Bioanalyzer. General study outcomes and caveats: A model built on a 13 V-J signature distinguished ophthalmopathy from stable hyperthyroidism, reaching roughly 88% sensitivity and around 82% specificity in cross-validation and 80%/75% in testing. In validation, progression to ophthalmopathy was predicted by the model with around 70% sensitivity and about 72% specificity, a median of approximately 6.5 months before onset. Blood samples also contained most of the expanded thyroid clonotypes (frequency above 0.001), which suggests that blood repertoires may reflect thyroid immune responses. Sample size was not statistically predetermined, and blinding of investigators to group allocation was not performed.

Sequences were obtained from blood. The clonotype comes from a woman in her twenties or thirties with Graves' hyperthyroidism that later progressed to Graves' ophthalmopathy. The V gene is TRBV7-9 and the J gene is TRBJ2-7, with 7 junctional bases fitting TRBD1. This receptor carries the CDR3 CASSTTRGQKNYEQYF. The nucleotide sequence reads as follows: TGTGCCAGCAGCACCACGAGGGGGCAGAAAAACTACGAGCAGTACTTC.